The clone carrying this TCR beta chain appeared a few times. This CDR3 is 16 amino acids long. V lost 5 bases to trimming and J lost 0 bases; unmatched junction nucleotides: 9. Germline V gene lookup returns CDR1 LGHDT and CDR2 YNNKEL (reference sequence). MiXCR, applied by TCRdb to the RACE reads, yields one record per CDR3 protein. The sample shows some 79,000 distinct CDR3 sequences, more than 10% of them seen only once. This sample was included in a study of human T cells and chemical hapten exposure. The time point here: patch test 3, about 24 weeks after DPC sensitization. Treatment meaning: therapeutic diphenylcyclopropenone sensitization with weekly scalp DPC.

The TCR was taken from a woman in her forties or fifties with alopecia areata. Some clones in this sample may be carry-over from other donors' samples. The chain joins TRBV3-1 to TRBJ1-2; 7 bases match TRBD1. The specimen was whole blood, collected in connection with sensitization to the hapten diphenylcyclopropenone (DPC). CDR3 amino acids: CASSFRQGRANYGYTF. CDR3 nucleotide sequence: TGTGCCAGCAGCTTCCGACAGGGCCGAGCTAACTATGGCTACACCTTC.